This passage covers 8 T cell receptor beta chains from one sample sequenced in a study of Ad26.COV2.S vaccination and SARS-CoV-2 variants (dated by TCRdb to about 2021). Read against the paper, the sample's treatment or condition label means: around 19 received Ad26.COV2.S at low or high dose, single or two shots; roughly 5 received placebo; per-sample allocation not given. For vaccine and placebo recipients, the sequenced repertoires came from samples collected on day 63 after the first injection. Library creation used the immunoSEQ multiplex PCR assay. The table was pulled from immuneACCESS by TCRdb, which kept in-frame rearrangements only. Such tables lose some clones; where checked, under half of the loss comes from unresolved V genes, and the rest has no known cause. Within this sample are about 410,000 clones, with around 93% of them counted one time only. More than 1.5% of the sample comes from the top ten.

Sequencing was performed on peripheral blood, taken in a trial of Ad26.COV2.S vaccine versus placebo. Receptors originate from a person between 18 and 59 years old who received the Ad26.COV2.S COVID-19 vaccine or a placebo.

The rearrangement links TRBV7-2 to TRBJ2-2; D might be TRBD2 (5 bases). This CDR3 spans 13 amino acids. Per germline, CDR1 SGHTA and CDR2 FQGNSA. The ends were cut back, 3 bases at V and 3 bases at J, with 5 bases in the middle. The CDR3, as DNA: TGTGCCAGCAGCTTGGAGGACACCGGGGAGCTGTTTTTT. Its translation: CASSLEDTGELFF.

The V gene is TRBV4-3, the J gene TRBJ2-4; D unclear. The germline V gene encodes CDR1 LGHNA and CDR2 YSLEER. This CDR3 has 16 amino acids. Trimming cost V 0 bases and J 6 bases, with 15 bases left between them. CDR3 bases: TGCGCCAGCAGCCAAGATTTCGGGCAGATACTAAACATTCAGTACTTC. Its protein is CASSQDFGQILNIQYF.

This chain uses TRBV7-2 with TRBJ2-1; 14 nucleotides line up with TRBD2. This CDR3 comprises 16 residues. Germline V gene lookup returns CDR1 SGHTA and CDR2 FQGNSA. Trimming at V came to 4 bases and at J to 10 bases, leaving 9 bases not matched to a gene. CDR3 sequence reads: CASSSAGTSGGVEQFF. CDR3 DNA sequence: TGTGCCAGCAGCTCAGCCGGGACTAGCGGGGGAGTCGAGCAGTTCTTC.

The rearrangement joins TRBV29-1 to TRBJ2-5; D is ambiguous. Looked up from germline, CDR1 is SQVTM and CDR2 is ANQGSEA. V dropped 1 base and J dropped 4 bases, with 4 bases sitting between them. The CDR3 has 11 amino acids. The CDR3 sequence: CSVEVVETQYF. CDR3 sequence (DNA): TGCAGCGTTGAAGTCGTAGAGACCCAGTACTTC.

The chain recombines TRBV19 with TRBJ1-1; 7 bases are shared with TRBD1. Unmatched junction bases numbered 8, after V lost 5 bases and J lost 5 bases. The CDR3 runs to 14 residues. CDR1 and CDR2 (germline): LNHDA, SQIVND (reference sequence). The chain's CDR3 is CASSLMTGSTEAFF. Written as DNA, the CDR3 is TGTGCCAGTAGTCTAATGACAGGGAGTACTGAAGCTTTCTTT.

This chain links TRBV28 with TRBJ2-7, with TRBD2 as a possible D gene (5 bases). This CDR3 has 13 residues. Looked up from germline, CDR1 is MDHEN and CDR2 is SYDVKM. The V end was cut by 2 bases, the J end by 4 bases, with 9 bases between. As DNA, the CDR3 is TGTGCCAGCAGTTTAACACGGGGTTACGAGCAGTACTTC. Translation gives CASSLTRGYEQYF.

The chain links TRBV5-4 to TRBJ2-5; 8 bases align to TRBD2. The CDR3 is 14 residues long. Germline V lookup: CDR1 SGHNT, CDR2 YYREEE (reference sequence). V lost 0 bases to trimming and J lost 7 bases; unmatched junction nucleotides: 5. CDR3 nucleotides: TGTGCCAGCAGCTTGGAACTAGCGGCTAGGACCCAGTACTTC. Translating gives CASSLELAARTQYF.

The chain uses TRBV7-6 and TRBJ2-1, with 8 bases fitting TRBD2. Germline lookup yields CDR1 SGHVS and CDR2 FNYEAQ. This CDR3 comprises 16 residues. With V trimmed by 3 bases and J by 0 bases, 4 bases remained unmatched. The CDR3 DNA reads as TGTGCCAGCAGCTTCCGGGGGGGCGGCTCCTACAATGAGCAGTTCTTC. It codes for CASSFRGGGSYNEQFF. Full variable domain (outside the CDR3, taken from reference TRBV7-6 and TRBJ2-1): GAGVSQSPRYKVTKRGQDVALRCDPISGHVSLYWYRQALGQGPEFLTYFNYEAQQDKSGLPNDRFSAERPEGSISTLTIQRTEQRDSAMYRCASSFRGGGSYNEQFFGPGTRLTVL.